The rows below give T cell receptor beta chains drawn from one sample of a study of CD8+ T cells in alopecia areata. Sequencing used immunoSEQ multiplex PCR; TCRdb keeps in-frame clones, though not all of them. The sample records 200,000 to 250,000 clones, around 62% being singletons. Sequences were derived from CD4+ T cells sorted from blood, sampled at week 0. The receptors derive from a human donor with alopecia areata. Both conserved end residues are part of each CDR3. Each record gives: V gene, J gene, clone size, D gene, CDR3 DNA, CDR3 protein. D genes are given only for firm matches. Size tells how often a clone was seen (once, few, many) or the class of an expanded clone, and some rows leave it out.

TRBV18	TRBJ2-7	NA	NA	TGTGCCAGCTCACCAACTTTAGGGAACTACGAGCAGTACTTC	CASSPTLGNYEQYF
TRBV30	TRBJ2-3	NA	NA	TGTGCCTGGACTACATTAGAGCCTACGCAGTATTTT	CAWTTLEPTQYF
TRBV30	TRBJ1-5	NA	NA	TGTGCCTGGAGTGTATTTGGGGCTGTAAATCAGCCCCAGCATTTT	CAWSVFGAVNQPQHF
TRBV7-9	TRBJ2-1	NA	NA	TGTGCCAGCAGCTCCCTTCGGACCGCTCCAATAGCAAACAATGAGCAGTTCTTC	CASSSLRTAPIANNEQFF
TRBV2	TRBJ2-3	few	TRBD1	TGTGCCAGCAGCCAGACAGGGGTGGCAGATACGCAGTATTTT	CASSQTGVADTQYF
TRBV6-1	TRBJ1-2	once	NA	TGTGCCAGCAGTGGTCGCGTAGGGATAGGAGGCTACACCTTC	CASSGRVGIGGYTF
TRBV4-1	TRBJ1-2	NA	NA	TGCGCCAGCAGCCAGGTCCAGTTAAACTATGGCTACACCTTC	CASSQVQLNYGYTF
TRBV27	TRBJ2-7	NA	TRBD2	TGTGCCAGCAGGCCTCGCTGGGAGGGCCCCTACGAGCAGTACTTC	CASRPRWEGPYEQYF
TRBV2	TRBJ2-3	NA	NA	TGTGCCAGCAGGGTGACGTTTATCCGCACAGATACGCAGTATTTT	CASRVTFIRTDTQYF
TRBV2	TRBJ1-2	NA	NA	TGTGCCAGCATCGACAAGGACTTATTTGGCTACACCTTC	CASIDKDLFGYTF
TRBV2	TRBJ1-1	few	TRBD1	TGTGCCAGCAGCGTTCCCGGGACAGTGAACACTGAAGCTTTCTTT	CASSVPGTVNTEAFF
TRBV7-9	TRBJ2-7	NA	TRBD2	TGTGCCAGCAGCTTAGCGGGGAGACTAGCGGGAAAAATCTACGAGCAGTACTTC	CASSLAGRLAGKIYEQYF
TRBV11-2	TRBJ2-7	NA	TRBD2	TGTGCCAGCAGCCCCAGGCTAGCGGGGTTCTCCTACGAGCAGTACTTC	CASSPRLAGFSYEQYF
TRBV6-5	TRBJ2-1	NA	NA	TGTGCCAGCAGTTACGCGAGCGCGCAGTTCTTC	CASSYASAQFF
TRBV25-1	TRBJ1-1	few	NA	TGTGCCAGCAGTGCCCTCTCCAGGGGGAACACTGAAGCTTTCTTT	CASSALSRGNTEAFF
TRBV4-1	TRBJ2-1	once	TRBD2	TGCGCCAGCAGCCCGCCGGGGACTAGGGGTTTTGGTGAGCAGTTCTTC	CASSPPGTRGFGEQFF
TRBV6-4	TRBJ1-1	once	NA	TGTGCCAGCAGCTCAACAGGGTTACGGGTAAAGCACACTGAAGCTTTCTTT	CASSSTGLRVKHTEAFF
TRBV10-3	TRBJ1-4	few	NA	TGTGCCATCAGTGAGTCTATTGAAAAACTGTTTTTT	CAISESIEKLFF
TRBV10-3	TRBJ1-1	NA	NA	TGTGCCATCAGTGAGTTGGGAGGGGATAACACTGAAGCTTTCTTT	CAISELGGDNTEAFF
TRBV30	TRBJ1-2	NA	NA	TGTGCCTGGAGTCCACAGCCACGCACCAGCTACACCTTC	CAWSPQPRTSYTF
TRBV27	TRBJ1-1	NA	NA	TGTGCCAGCAGTAAACCCGGGACGGGACTCCGGGAAGCTTTCTTT	CASSKPGTGLREAFF
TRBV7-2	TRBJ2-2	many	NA	TGTGCCAGCAGCTTAGCCAGGGGTTTGGTCACCGGGGAGCTGTTTTTT	CASSLARGLVTGELFF
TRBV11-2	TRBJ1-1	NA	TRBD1	TGTGCCAGCAGCTTTCGGGGACAGTACACTGAAGCTTTCTTT	CASSFRGQYTEAFF
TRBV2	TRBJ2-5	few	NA	TGTGCCAGCAGACTCCAAGAGACCCAGTACTTC	CASRLQETQYF
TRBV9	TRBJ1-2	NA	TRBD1	TGTGCCAGCAGCGCCCGGGACAGCCCCAACGCGGAGGGCTACACCTTC	CASSARDSPNAEGYTF
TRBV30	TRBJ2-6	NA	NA	TGTGCCTGGAGCACTGCAGCGTCAGGGGCCAACGTCCTGACTTTC	CAWSTAASGANVLTF
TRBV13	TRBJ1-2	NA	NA	TGTGCCAGCAGCTTCCCTGGGGTCTATGGCTACACCTTC	CASSFPGVYGYTF
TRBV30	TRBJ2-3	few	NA	TGTGCCTGGAAGTCGGGGCTTTCGAGCACAGATACGCAGTATTTT	CAWKSGLSSTDTQYF